The text below deals with one T cell receptor beta chain. Antigen unknown. At one end, the junction sequence differs from germline, possibly due to a read error. The record originates from a study of blood T cells in healthy people across ages. Study findings and constraints: Long-lived donors exceeded aged donors in naive CD4+ cells and diversity.

Next came a second PCR, run for about 6 to 12 cycles, which used a sample-barcoded 5' primer along with a J-beta primer mix. CDR3-containing paired-end reads numbered at least 2.5 million in each sample. TCRdb reprocessed the 5' RACE reads via MiXCR and lists one record per CDR3 protein. The sample has 1.5 million to 2 million distinct CDR3 sequences, around half seen once; the top ten hold 2.1%. The sequenced sample was blood. This clonotype was sampled from a woman between 35 and 50 years old in good health.

CDR3 region: CASSQGGARETQYF. CDR3 DNA: TGTGCCAGCAGCCAGGGGGGGGCTCGAGAGACCCAGTACTTC. The V gene is TRBV4-1, the J gene TRBJ2-5; D is perhaps TRBD1 or TRBD2 (7 bases each). Germline CDR1 and CDR2: MGHRA and YSYEKL. This CDR3 has 14 residues.